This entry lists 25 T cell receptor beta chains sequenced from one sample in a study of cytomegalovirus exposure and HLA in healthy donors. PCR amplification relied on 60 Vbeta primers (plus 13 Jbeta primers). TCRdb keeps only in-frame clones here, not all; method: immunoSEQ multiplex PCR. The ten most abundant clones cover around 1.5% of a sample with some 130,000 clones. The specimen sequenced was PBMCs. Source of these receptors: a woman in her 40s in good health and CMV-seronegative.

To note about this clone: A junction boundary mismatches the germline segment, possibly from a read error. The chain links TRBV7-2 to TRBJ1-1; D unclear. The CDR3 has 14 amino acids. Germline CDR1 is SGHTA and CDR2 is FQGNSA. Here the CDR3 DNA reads TGTGCCAGCACCTTAACATTTCTGAACACTGAAGCTTTCTTT. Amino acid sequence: CASTLTFLNTEAFF.

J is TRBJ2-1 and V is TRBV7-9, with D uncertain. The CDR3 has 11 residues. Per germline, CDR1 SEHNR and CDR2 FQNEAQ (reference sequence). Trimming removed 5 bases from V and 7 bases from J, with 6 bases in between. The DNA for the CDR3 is TGTGCCAGCAGCCAACAAAATGAGCAGTTCTTC. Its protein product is CASSQQNEQFF.

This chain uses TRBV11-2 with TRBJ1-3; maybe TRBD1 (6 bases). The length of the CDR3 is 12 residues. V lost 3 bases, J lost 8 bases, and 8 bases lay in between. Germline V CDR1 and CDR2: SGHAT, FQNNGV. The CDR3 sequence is CASSFHRDTIYF. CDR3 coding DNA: TGTGCCAGCAGCTTCCACAGGGACACCATATATTTT.

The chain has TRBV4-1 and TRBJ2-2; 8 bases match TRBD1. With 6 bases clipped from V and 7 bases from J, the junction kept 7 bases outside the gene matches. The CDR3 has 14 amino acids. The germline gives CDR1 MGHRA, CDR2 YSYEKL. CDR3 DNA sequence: TGCGCCAGCAGTCTGATACAGGGGGGCGGGGAGCTGTTTTTT. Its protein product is CASSLIQGGGELFF.

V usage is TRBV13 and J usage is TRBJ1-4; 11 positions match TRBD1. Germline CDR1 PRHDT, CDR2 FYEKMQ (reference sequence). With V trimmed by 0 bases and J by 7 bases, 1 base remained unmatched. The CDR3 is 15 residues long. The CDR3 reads CASSLGGTGGEKLFF. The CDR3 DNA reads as TGTGCCAGCAGCTTAGGCGGGACAGGGGGTGAAAAACTGTTTTTT.

CDR3 DNA: TGTGCCACCAGCAGAGGCGGACAGGGGGCCCGCCTTGAAGCTTTCTTT. Protein sequence: CATSRGGQGARLEAFF. This chain uses TRBV15 with TRBJ1-1; 11 bases map to TRBD1. CDR1 and CDR2 (germline): LNHNV, YYDKDF (reference sequence). The CDR3 runs to 16 residues. Trimming took 1 base from V and 7 from J; bases not matched to a gene: 8.

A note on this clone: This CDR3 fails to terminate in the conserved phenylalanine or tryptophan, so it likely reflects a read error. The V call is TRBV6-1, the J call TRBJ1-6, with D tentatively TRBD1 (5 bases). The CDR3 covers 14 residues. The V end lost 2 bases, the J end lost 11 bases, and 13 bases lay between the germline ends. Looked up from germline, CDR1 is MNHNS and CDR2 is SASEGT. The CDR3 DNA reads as TGTGCCAGCAGTGAACAAGGGGCTCGACCACCCCTCCACTCT. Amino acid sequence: CASSEQGARPPLHS.

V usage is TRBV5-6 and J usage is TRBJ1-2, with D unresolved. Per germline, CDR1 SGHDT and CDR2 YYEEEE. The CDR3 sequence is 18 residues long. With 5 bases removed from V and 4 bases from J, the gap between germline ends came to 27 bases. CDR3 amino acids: CASSRRGTGRTSSYGYTF. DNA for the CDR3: TGTGCCAGCAGTCGGCGGGGAACGGGGAGGACCTCGTCCTATGGCTACACCTTC.

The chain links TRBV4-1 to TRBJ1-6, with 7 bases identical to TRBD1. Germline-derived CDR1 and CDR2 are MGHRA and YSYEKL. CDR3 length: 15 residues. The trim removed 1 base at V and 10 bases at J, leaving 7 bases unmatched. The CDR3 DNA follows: TGCGCCAGCAGCCAAGTAGGGACAGTTCCCTCACCCCTCCACTTT. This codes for CASSQVGTVPSPLHF.

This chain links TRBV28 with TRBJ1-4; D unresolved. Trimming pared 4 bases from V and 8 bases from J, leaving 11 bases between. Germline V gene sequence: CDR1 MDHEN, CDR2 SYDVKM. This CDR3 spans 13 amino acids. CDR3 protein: CASSSPGVEKLFF. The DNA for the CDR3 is TGTGCCAGCAGTTCCCCGGGAGTGGAAAAACTGTTTTTT.

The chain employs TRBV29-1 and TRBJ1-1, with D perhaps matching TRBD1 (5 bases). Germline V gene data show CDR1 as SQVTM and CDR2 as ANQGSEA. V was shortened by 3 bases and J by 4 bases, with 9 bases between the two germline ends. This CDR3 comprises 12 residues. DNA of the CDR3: TGCAGCGTTGACGCCGGGGGCACTGAAGCTTTCTTT. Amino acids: CSVDAGGTEAFF. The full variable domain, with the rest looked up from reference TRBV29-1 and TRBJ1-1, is SAVISQKPSRDICQRGTSLTIQCQVDSQVTMMFWYRQQPGQSLTLIATANQGSEATYESGFVIDKFPISRPNLTFSTLTVSNMSPEDSSIYLCSVDAGGTEAFFGQGTRLTVV.

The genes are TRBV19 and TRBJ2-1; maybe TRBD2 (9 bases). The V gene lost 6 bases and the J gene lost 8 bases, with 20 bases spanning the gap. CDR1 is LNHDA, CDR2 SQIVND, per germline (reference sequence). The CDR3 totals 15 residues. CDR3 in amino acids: CASSRGRGGRDEQFF. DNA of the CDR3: TGTGCCAGTAGCAGGGGGCGGGGGGGCCGGGATGAGCAGTTCTTC.

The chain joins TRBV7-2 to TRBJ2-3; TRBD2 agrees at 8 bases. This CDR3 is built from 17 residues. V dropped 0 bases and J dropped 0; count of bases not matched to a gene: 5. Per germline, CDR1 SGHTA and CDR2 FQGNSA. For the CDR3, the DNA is TGTGCCAGCAGCTTAGCGTGGGCGGGGGGTAGCACAGATACGCAGTATTTT. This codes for CASSLAWAGGSTDTQYF.

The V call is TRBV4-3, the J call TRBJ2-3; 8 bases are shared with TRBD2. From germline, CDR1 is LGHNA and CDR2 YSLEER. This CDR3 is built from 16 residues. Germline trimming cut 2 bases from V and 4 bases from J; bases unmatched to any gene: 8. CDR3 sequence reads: CASSQLDQRGSDTQYF. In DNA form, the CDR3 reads TGCGCCAGCAGCCAACTTGACCAGCGGGGGTCAGATACGCAGTATTTT.

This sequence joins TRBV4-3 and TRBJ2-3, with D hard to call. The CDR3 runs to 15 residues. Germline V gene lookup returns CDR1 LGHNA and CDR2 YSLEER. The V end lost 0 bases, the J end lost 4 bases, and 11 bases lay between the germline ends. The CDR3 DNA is TGCGCCAGCAGCCAAGAATTAGTAGGAGCAGATACGCAGTATTTT. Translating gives CASSQELVGADTQYF.

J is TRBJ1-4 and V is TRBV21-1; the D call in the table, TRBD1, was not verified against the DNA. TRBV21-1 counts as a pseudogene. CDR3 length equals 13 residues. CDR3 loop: CANRQGSNEKLFF. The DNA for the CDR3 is TGTGCCAACCGACAGGGGTCAAATGAAAAACTGTTTTTT.

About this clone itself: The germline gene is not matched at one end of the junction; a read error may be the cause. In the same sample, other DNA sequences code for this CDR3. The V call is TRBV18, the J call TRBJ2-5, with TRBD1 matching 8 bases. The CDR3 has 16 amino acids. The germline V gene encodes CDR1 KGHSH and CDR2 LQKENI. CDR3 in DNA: TGTGCCAGCTCACCACCCAACAGGGGGTCACAAGAAACCCAGTACTTC. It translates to CASSPPNRGSQETQYF.

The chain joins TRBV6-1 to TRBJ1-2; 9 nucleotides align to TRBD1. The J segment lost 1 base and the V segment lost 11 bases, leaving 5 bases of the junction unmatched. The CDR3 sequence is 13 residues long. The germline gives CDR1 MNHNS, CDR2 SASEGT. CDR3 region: CAVNRGLNYGYTF. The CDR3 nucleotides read TGTGCCGTCAACAGGGGGCTTAACTATGGCTACACCTTC.

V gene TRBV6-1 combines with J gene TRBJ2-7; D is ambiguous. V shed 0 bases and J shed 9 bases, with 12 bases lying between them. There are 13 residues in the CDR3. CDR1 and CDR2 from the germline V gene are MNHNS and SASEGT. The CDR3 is CASSEALLRGQYV. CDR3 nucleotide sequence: TGTGCCAGCAGTGAAGCGCTATTACGAGGGCAGTACGTC.

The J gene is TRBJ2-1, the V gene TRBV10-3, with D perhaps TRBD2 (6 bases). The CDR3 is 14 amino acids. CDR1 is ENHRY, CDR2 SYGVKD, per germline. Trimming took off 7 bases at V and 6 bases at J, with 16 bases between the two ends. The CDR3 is CAITAGPSLNEQFF. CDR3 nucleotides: TGTGCCATCACCGCGGGACCCTCCCTCAATGAGCAGTTCTTC.

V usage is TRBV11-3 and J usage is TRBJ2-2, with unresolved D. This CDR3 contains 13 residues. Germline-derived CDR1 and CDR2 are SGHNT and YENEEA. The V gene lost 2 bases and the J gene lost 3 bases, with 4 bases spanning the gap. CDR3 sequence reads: CASSLFDTGELFF. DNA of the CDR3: TGTGCCAGCAGCTTATTCGACACCGGGGAGCTGTTTTTT.

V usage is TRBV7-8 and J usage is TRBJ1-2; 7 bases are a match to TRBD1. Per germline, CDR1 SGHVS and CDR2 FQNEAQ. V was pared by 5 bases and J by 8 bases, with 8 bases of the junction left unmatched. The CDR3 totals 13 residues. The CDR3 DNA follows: TGTGCCAGCAGCGTCGACAGGGCTGGGGGCTACACCTTC. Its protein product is CASSVDRAGGYTF.

In DNA, the CDR3 is TGTGCCAGCAGCCCCCAGGGGGGCGAGCAGTACGTC. Translation: CASSPQGGEQYV. This chain connects TRBV5-5 to TRBJ2-7, with D perhaps matching TRBD1 (7 bases). Germline lookup yields CDR1 SGHKS and CDR2 YYEKEE (reference sequence). Trimming took 4 bases from V and 6 from J, leaving 11 bases between them. The CDR3 loop spans 12 amino acids.

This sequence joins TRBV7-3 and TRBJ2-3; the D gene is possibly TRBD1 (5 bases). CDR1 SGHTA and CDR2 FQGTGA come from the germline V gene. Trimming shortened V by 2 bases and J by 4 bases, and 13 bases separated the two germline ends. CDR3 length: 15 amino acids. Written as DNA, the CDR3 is TGTGCCAGCAGCTTAGAAGCCTCCAGGGCAGATACGCAGTATTTT. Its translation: CASSLEASRADTQYF. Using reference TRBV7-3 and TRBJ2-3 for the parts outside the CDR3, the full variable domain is GAGVSQTPSNKVTEKGKYVELRCDPISGHTALYWYRQSLGQGPEFLIYFQGTGAADDSGLPNDRFFAVRPEGSVSTLKIQRTERGDSAVYLCASSLEASRADTQYFGPGTRLTVL.

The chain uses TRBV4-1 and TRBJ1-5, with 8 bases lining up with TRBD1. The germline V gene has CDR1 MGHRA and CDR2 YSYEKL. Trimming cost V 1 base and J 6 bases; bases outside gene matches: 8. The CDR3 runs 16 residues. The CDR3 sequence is CASSQGQGAGAQPQHF. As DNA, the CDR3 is TGCGCCAGCAGCCAAGGGCAGGGGGCGGGGGCTCAGCCCCAGCATTTT.